Presented here are 21 T cell receptor beta chains from one specimen sequenced in a study of blood T cell repertoires in COVID-19. Sequenced by immunoSEQ multiplex PCR; TCRdb stores in-frame clones only, minus some. The sample includes some 240,000 clones, around 83% of them seen just once. The sample comprised peripheral blood. These receptors all come from a woman older than 75 with acute or convalescent COVID-19.

The chain recombines TRBV5-1 with TRBJ2-1; 7 bases map to TRBD1. Germline assignment: CDR1 SGHRS and CDR2 YFSETQ. Trimming took 4 bases from V and 7 from J; bases not matched to a gene: 8. This CDR3 comprises 14 residues. The CDR3 DNA reads as TGCGCCAGCAGCGCTGGGACAGCACCAAATGAGCAGTTCTTC. It is translated as CASSAGTAPNEQFF.

V is TRBV5-4 and J is TRBJ2-5; TRBD1 is a possible D gene (5 bases). The CDR3 sequence is 12 residues long. V was cut by 6 bases and J by 2 bases, with 8 bases left in between. CDR1 and CDR2 from the germline V gene are SGHNT and YYREEE (reference sequence). The CDR3 reads CASTKGQETQYF. In nucleotides, the CDR3 is TGTGCCAGCACCAAGGGGCAAGAGACCCAGTACTTC.

This clone appeared once. In nucleotides, the CDR3 is TGTGCCAGCAGTGTATCAGGGTTCGGGAATGAGCAGTTCTTC. It yields the protein CASSVSGFGNEQFF. The V call is TRBV2, the J call TRBJ2-1; possible D gene TRBD1, 5 bases. V was pared by 4 bases and J by 7 bases, with 14 bases between. The CDR3 spans 14 residues. Germline V gene sequence: CDR1 SNHLY, CDR2 FYNNEI.

The chain carries TRBV18 and TRBJ1-3, with a weak D call TRBD1 (5 bases). V was clipped by 4 bases and J by 0 bases, with 13 bases between them. This CDR3 comprises 16 residues. Germline values: CDR1 KGHSH, CDR2 LQKENI. CDR3 sequence reads: CASSLLTDSSGNTIYF. CDR3 in DNA: TGTGCCAGCTCACTACTGACCGACAGCTCTGGAAACACCATATATTTT.

Concerning this clone itself: The junction shows a germline mismatch at one end, possibly a read error. Other DNA sequences in the same sample also yield this CDR3. The CDR3 bases are TGTGCCAGCAGTTACTCCGGACATTGGAACACTGAGGCTTTCTTT. It encodes CASSYSGHWNTEAFF. V and J are TRBV6-5 and TRBJ1-1; a possible D gene is TRBD1 (5 bases). The germline V gene has CDR1 MNHEY and CDR2 SVGAGI. The length of the CDR3 is 15 residues.

The rearrangement uses TRBV6-1 and TRBJ2-7, with a tentative D call TRBD1 (6 bases). Looked up from germline, CDR1 is MNHNS and CDR2 is SASEGT. Trimming shortened V by 2 bases and J by 4 bases, and 12 bases separated the two germline ends. The CDR3 length is 14 residues. CDR3 region: CASSELGQPYEQYF. The CDR3 bases are TGTGCCAGCAGTGAACTTGGACAGCCATACGAGCAGTACTTC.

The rearrangement joins TRBV6-5 to TRBJ2-1, with 10 bases matching TRBD1. The germline V gene has CDR1 MNHEY and CDR2 SVGAGI. The J segment lost 9 bases and the V segment lost 9 bases, leaving 14 bases of the junction unmatched. CDR3 length equals 15 residues. CDR3 sequence reads: CASYTRDRGPGEQFF. The CDR3 DNA is TGTGCCAGTTACACCCGGGACAGGGGTCCTGGTGAGCAGTTCTTC.

The V and J genes are TRBV2 and TRBJ1-5; D may be TRBD1 (6 bases). The CDR3 is 13 residues long. Per germline, CDR1 SNHLY and CDR2 FYNNEI. The V end was cut by 6 bases, the J end by 3 bases, with 9 bases between. The CDR3 sequence: CASRGAVNQPQHF. The CDR3 nucleotides read TGTGCCAGCAGGGGGGCAGTCAATCAGCCCCAGCATTTT.

J is TRBJ2-2 and V is TRBV5-1; maybe TRBD2 (6 bases). V was cut by 2 bases and J by 4 bases, with 12 bases left in between. Looked up from germline, CDR1 is SGHRS and CDR2 is YFSETQ. This CDR3 contains 15 residues. The CDR3: CASSLVGGVTGELFF. CDR3 in DNA: TGCGCCAGCAGCTTAGTAGGAGGGGTCACCGGGGAGCTGTTTTTT.

This chain links TRBV28 with TRBJ1-2; D may be TRBD1 (5 bases). The ends were cut back, 6 bases at V and 8 bases at J, with 22 bases in the middle. This CDR3 has 15 residues. Germline V gives CDR1 MDHEN, CDR2 SYDVKM. In DNA, the CDR3 is TGTGCCAGCAGCACCCCCGGGGGACCCCCCGGGGGCTACACCTTC. This translates into CASSTPGGPPGGYTF.

This chain uses TRBV29-1 with TRBJ1-1; a weak D match, TRBD1 (6 bases). The germline gives CDR1 SQVTM, CDR2 ANQGSEA. The V gene lost 6 bases and the J gene lost 11 bases, with 13 bases spanning the gap. The CDR3 contains 10 residues. The CDR3: CSVEQGMAFF. The CDR3 bases are TGCAGCGTGGAACAGGGAATGGCTTTCTTT.

The gene calls are TRBV7-3 and TRBJ2-1; TRBD2 matches 9 bases. The J segment lost 8 bases and the V segment lost 0 bases, leaving 11 bases of the junction unmatched. CDR3 length equals 17 residues. From germline, CDR1 is SGHTA and CDR2 FQGTGA. Written as DNA, the CDR3 is TGTGCCAGCAGCTTAACAGGGGGTCTAGCGGGGAACTATGAGCAGTTCTTC. The encoded protein is CASSLTGGLAGNYEQFF.

The genes are TRBV5-4 and TRBJ2-5; D call uncertain. V lost 4 bases, J lost 2 bases, and 9 bases lay in between. The length of the CDR3 is 13 residues. Germline V CDR1 and CDR2: SGHNT, YYREEE (reference sequence). CDR3 amino acids: CASSTTLQETQYF. The CDR3 DNA follows: TGTGCCAGCAGCACGACACTTCAAGAGACCCAGTACTTC. Combining the CDR3 with reference TRBV5-4 and TRBJ2-5 gives the whole variable domain ETGVTQSPTHLIKTRGQQVTLRCSSQSGHNTVSWYQQALGQGPQFIFQYYREEENGRGNFPPRFSGLQFPNYSSELNVNALELDDSALYLCASSTTLQETQYFGPGTRLLVL.

J is TRBJ1-5 and V is TRBV2; weak D call: TRBD1 (5 bases). This CDR3 has 14 residues. V dropped 3 bases and J dropped 10 bases, with 16 bases sitting between them. Germline CDR1 and CDR2: SNHLY and FYNNEI. The CDR3: CASSERHPRGPQHF. CDR3 DNA: TGTGCCAGCAGTGAGAGACACCCAAGGGGTCCCCAGCATTTT.

V is TRBV6-6 and J is TRBJ2-3; 8 bases match TRBD2. CDR1 MNHNY and CDR2 SVGAGI come from the germline V gene (reference sequence). The CDR3 has 14 amino acids. V shed 10 bases, J shed 7 bases, and the junction held 13 bases outside the gene matches. The CDR3 loop is CATHFGGDLHTQYF. The CDR3 DNA is TGTGCCACCCACTTCGGGGGGGATCTTCATACGCAGTATTTT.

The chain uses TRBV13 and TRBJ2-2; 7 nucleotides agree with TRBD1. Germline CDR1 PRHDT, CDR2 FYEKMQ (reference sequence). V was pared by 5 bases and J by 5 bases, with 11 bases of the junction left unmatched. This CDR3 spans 16 amino acids. In nucleotides, the CDR3 is TGTGCCAGCAGCCTGACAGGGCCTCGCTCTACCGGGGAGCTGTTTTTT. Amino acid sequence: CASSLTGPRSTGELFF. The full variable domain, its missing parts supplied by reference TRBV13 and TRBJ2-2, is AAGVIQSPRHLIKEKRETATLKCYPIPRHDTVYWYQQGPGQDPQFLISFYEKMQSDKGSIPDRFSAQQFSDYHSELNMSSLELGDSALYFCASSLTGPRSTGELFFGEGSRLTVL.

This clone was found a few times. V is TRBV4-1 and J is TRBJ1-5, with D tentatively TRBD1 (5 bases). The V end was cut by 1 base, the J end by 1 base, with 14 bases between. This CDR3 spans 17 amino acids. Germline values: CDR1 MGHRA, CDR2 YSYEKL. CDR3 sequence reads: CASSQVGAPQSNQPQHF. CDR3 coding DNA: TGCGCCAGCAGCCAAGTTGGGGCCCCGCAAAGCAATCAGCCCCAGCATTTT.

The gene calls are TRBV30 and TRBJ1-1; D unclear. The length of the CDR3 is 14 residues. From germline, CDR1 is GTSNPN and CDR2 SVGIG (reference sequence). Between the trimmed V and J ends, which lost 0 bases and 1 base, there was a span of 9 bases. The CDR3 bases are TGTGCCTGGAGTGTATTCAAGAGGAACACTGAAGCTTTCTTT. Residues: CAWSVFKRNTEAFF.

This clone was seen only once. The V and J genes are TRBV6-5 and TRBJ1-5; a weak D match, TRBD1 (5 bases). Looked up from germline, CDR1 is MNHEY and CDR2 is SVGAGI. The CDR3 loop spans 15 amino acids. Trimming cost V 4 bases and J 4 bases, with 14 bases left between them. The CDR3 DNA reads as TGTGCCAGCAGTTTACGTGGGGGGGTTAATCAGCCCCAGCATTTT. It is translated as CASSLRGGVNQPQHF.

The chain couples TRBV13 to TRBJ1-6; 10 bases align to TRBD1. Germline values: CDR1 PRHDT, CDR2 FYEKMQ (reference sequence). Trimming removed 0 bases from V and 4 bases from J; junction bases left unmatched: 9. The CDR3 has 19 residues. The CDR3 DNA reads as TGTGCCAGCAGCTTAGGCGGCGGGACAGGGGCCCATTATAATTCACCCCTCCACTTT. Amino acid sequence: CASSLGGGTGAHYNSPLHF.

The V call is TRBV3-1 (or the pseudogene TRBV3-2), the J call TRBJ2-5; D not resolved. There are 14 residues in the CDR3. With 1 base removed from V and 2 bases from J, the gap between germline ends came to 8 bases. In germline, CDR1 is LGHDT, CDR2 YNNKEL (reference sequence). The CDR3 DNA reads TGTGCCAGCAGCCAAGTGTCCGAGCAAGAGACCCAGTACTTC. Residues: CASSQVSEQETQYF.